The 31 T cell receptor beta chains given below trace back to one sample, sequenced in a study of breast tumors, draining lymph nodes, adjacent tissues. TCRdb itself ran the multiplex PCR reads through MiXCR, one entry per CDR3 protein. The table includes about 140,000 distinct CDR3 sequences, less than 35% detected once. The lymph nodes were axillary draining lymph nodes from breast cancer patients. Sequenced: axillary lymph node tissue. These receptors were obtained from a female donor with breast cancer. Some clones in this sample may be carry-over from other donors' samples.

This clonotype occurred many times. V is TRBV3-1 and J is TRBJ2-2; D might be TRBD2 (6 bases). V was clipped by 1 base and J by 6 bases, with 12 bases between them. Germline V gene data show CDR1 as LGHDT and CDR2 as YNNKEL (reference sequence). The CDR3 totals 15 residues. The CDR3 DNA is TGTGCCAGCAGCCAAGTCTTGGAGGGAGCCGGGGAGCTGTTTTTT. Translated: CASSQVLEGAGELFF. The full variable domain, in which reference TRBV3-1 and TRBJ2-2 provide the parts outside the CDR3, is DTAVSQTPKYLVTQMGNDKSIKCEQNLGHDTMYWYKQDSKKFLKIMFSYNNKELIINETVPNRFSPKSPDKAHLNLHINSLELGDSAVYFCASSQVLEGAGELFFGEGSRLTVL.

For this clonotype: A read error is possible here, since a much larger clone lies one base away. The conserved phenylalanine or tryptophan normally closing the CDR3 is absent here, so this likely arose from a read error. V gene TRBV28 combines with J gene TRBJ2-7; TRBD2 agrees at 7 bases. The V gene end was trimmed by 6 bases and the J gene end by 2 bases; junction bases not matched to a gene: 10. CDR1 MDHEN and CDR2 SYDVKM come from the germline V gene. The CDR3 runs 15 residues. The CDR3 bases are TGTGCCAGCAGACAGGCCTCGGGAGGAACCTACGAGCAGTACTAC. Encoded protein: CASRQASGGTYEQYY.

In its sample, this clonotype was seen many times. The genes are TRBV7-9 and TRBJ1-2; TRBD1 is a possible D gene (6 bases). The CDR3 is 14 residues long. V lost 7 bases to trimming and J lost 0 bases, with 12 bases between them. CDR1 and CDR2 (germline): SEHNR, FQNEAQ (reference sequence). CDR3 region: CASTRTATNYGYTF. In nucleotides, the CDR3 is TGTGCCAGCACCAGGACAGCGACTAACTATGGCTACACCTTC.

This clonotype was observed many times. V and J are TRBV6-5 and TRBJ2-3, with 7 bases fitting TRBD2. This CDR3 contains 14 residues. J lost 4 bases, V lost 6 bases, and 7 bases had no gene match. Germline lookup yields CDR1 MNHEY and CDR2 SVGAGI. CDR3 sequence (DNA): TGTGCCAGCAGAGGCAGTAGCGGGTCAGATACGCAGTATTTT. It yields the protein CASRGSSGSDTQYF.

CDR3 sequence: CASRIKGGGNNEQFF. Written as DNA, the CDR3 is TGTGCCAGCAGAATCAAAGGTGGGGGCAACAATGAGCAGTTCTTC. This chain joins TRBV2 and TRBJ2-1; D perhaps matches TRBD1 (6 bases). With 6 bases removed from V and 5 bases from J, the gap between germline ends came to 17 bases. Germline CDR1 reads SNHLY; CDR2 reads FYNNEI. This CDR3 is 15 amino acids long.

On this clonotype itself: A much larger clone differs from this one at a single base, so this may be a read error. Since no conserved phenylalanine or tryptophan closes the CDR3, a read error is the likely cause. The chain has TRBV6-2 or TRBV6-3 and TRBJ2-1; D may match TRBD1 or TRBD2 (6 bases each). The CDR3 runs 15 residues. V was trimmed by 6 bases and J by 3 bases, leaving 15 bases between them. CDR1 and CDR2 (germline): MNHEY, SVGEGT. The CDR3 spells CASRLPGALYNEQFL. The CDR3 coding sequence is TGTGCCAGCAGACTACCGGGGGCCCTCTACAATGAGCAGTTCCTC.

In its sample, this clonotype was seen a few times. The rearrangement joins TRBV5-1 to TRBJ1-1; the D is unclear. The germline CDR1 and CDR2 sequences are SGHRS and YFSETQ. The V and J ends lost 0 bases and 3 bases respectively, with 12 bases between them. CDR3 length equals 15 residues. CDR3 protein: CASSLEIAGDTEAFF. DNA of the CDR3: TGCGCCAGCAGCTTGGAGATTGCAGGAGACACTGAAGCTTTCTTT.

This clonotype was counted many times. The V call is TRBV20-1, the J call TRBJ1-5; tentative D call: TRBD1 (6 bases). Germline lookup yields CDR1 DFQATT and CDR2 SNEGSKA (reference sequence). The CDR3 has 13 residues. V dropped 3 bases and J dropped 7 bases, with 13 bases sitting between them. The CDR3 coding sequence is TGCAGTGCTAGGTCCGGGACAACGCAGCCCCAGCATTTT. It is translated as CSARSGTTQPQHF.

CDR3 sequence reads: CASSRHRAFEQYF. In DNA, the CDR3 is TGTGCCAGCAGTCGGCACAGGGCTTTCGAGCAGTACTTC. This rearrangement joins TRBV12-3 or TRBV12-4 to TRBJ2-7, with D tentatively TRBD1 (6 bases). V was trimmed by 5 bases and J by 6 bases, leaving 14 bases between them. This CDR3 has 13 residues.

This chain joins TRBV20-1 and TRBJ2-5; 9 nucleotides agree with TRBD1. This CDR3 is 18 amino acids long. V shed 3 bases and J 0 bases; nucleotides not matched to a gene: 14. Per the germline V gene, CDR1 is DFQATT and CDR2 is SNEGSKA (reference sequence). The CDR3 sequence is CSASVYGTGPADQETQYF. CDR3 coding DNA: TGCAGTGCTAGCGTTTACGGGACAGGGCCAGCGGACCAAGAGACCCAGTACTTC.

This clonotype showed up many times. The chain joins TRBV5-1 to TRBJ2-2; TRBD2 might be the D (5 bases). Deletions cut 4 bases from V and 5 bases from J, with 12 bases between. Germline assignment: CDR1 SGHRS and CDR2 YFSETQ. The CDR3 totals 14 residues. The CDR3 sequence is CASSPAGVTGELFF. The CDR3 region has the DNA TGCGCCAGCAGCCCTGCGGGTGTAACCGGGGAGCTGTTTTTT.

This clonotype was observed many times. DNA for the CDR3: TGTGCCAGCACCAGACAGGGTTGGGAAAAACTGTTTTTT. Its translation is CASTRQGWEKLFF. The genes are TRBV12-3 or TRBV12-4 and TRBJ1-4, with 7 nucleotides matching TRBD1. CDR3 size: 13 residues. With V trimmed by 7 bases and J by 8 bases, 7 bases remained unmatched.

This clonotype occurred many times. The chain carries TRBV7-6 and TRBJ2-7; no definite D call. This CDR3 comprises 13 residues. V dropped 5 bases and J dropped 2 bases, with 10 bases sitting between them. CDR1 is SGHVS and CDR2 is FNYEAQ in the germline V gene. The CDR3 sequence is CASSHGKTYEQYF. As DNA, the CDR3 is TGTGCCAGCAGCCATGGGAAGACCTACGAGCAGTACTTC.

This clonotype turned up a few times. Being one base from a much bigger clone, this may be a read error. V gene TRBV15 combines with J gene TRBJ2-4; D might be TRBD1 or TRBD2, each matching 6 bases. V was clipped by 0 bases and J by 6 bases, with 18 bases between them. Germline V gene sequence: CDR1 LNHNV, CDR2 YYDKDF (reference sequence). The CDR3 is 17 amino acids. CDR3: CATSRDRGGIGRNIQYF. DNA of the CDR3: TGTGCCACCAGCAGAGATCGAGGGGGGATAGGGAGAAACATTCAGTACTTC.

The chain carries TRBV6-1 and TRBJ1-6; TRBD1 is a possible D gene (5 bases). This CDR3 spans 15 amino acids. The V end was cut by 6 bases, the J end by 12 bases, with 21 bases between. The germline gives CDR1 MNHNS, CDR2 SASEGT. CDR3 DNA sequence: TGTGCCAGCAGGCGGGGACGGGGCAGAGGTGAACCCCTCCACTTT. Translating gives CASRRGRGRGEPLHF.

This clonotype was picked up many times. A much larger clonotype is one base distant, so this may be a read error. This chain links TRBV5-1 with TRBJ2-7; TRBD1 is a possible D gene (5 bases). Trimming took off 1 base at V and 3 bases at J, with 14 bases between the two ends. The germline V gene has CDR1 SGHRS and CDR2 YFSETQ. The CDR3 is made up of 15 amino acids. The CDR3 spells CASSLTWGRDYEQYF. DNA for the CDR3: TGCGCCAGCAGCTTGACGTGGGGCAGGGACTACGAGCAGTACTTC.

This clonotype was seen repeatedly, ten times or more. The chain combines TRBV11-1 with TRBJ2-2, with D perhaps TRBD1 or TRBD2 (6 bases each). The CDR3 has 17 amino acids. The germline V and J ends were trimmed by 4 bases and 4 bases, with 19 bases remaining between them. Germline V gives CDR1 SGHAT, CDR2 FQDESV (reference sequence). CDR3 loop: CASSSLGGPAGTGELFF. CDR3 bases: TGTGCCAGCAGCTCCCTTGGGGGGCCAGCTGGCACCGGGGAGCTGTTTTTT. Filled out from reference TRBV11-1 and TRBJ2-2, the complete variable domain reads EAEVAQSPRYKITEKSQAVAFWCDPISGHATLYWYRQILGQGPELLVQFQDESVVDDSQLPKDRFSAERLKGVDSTLKIQPAELGDSAMYLCASSSLGGPAGTGELFFGEGSRLTVL.

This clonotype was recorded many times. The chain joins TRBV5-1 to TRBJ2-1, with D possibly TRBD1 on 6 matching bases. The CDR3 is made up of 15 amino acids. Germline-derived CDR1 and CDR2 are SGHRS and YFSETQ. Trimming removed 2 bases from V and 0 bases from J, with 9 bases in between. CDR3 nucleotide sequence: TGCGCCAGCAGCTTACAGGGATCCTCCTACAATGAGCAGTTCTTC. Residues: CASSLQGSSYNEQFF.

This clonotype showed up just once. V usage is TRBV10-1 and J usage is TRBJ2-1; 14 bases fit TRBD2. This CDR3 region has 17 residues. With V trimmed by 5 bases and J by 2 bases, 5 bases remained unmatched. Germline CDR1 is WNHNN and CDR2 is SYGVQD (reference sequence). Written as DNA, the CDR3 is TGCGCCAGCAGTTCAGGGACTAGCGGGGGTACCTACAATGAGCAGTTCTTC. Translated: CASSSGTSGGTYNEQFF.

CDR3: CASSLYGANVLTF. The CDR3, as DNA: TGCGCCAGCAGCTTGTATGGGGCCAACGTCCTGACTTTC. The J gene is TRBJ2-6, the V gene TRBV5-1; D unresolved. Germline V gives CDR1 SGHRS, CDR2 YFSETQ. CDR3 length: 13 residues. V was trimmed by 1 base and J by 3 bases, leaving 2 bases between them.

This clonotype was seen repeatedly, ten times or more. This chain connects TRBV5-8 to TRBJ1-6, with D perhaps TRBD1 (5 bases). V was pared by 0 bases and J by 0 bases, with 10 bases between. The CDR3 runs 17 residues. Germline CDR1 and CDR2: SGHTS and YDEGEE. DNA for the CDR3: TGTGCCAGCAGCTTGGGACAGTACAGCTCCTATAATTCACCCCTCCACTTT. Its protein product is CASSLGQYSSYNSPLHF.

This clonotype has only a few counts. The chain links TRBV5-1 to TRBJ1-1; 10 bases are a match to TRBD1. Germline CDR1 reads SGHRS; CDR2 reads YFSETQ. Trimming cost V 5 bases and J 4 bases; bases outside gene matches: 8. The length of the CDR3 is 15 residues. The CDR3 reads CASRPFGQGGTEAFF. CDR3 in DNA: TGCGCCAGCAGGCCGTTCGGACAGGGGGGCACTGAAGCTTTCTTT.

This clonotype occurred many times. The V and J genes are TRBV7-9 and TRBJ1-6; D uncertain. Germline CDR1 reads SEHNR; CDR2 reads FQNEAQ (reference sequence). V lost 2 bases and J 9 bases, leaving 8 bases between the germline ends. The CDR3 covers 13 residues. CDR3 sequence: CASSLLDSSPLHF. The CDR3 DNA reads TGTGCCAGCAGCTTACTGGATAGTTCACCCCTCCACTTT.

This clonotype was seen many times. The CDR3 region has the DNA TGTGCCAGCAGAGAACAGTACAATGAGCAGTTCTTC. This translates into CASREQYNEQFF. The chain links TRBV7-9 to TRBJ2-1; D is ambiguous. Germline V gives CDR1 SEHNR, CDR2 FQNEAQ (reference sequence). The V gene lost 6 bases and the J gene lost 4 bases, with 7 bases spanning the gap. This CDR3 comprises 12 residues.

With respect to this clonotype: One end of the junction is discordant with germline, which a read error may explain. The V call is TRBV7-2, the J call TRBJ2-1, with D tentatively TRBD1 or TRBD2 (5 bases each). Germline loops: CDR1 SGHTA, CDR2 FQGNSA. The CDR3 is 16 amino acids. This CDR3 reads CASTSSPGSSYNEQFF. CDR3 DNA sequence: TGCGCCAGCACCTCATCCCCAGGGAGCTCCTACAACGAGCAGTTCTTC.

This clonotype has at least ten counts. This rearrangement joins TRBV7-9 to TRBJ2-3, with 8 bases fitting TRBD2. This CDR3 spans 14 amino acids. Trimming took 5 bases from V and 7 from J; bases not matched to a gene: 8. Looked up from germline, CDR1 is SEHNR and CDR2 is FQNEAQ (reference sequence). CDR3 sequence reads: CASSLPGGGNTQYF. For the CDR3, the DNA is TGTGCCAGCAGCCTCCCGGGGGGGGGGAATACGCAGTATTTT.

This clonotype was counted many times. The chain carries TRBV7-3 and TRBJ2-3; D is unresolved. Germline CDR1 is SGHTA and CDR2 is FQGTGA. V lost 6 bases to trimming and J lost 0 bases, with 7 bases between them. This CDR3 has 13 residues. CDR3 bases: TGTGCCAGCAGGCCAACTAGCACAGATACGCAGTATTTT. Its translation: CASRPTSTDTQYF.

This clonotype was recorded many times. CDR3 amino acids: CASSPISGETQYF. Here the CDR3 DNA reads TGTGCCAGCTCACCGATATCCGGGGAGACCCAGTACTTC. The gene calls are TRBV18 and TRBJ2-5; D gene ambiguous. The germline V gene encodes CDR1 KGHSH and CDR2 LQKENI. Trimming removed 3 bases from V and 5 bases from J, with 10 bases in between. The CDR3 covers 13 residues.

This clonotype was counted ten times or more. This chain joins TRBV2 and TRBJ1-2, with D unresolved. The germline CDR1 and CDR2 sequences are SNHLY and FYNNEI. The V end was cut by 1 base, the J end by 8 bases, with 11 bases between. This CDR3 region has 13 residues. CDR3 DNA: TGTGCCAGCAGTGAAGGCAGATACCCAGGCTACACCTTC. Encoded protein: CASSEGRYPGYTF.

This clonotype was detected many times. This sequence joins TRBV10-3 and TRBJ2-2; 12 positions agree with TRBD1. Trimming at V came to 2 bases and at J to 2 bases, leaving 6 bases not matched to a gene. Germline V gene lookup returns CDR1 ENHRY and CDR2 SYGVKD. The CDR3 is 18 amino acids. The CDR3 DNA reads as TGTGCCATCAGTGAGGAGGGGACAGGGGGCGCCAACACCGGGGAGCTGTTTTTT. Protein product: CAISEEGTGGANTGELFF.

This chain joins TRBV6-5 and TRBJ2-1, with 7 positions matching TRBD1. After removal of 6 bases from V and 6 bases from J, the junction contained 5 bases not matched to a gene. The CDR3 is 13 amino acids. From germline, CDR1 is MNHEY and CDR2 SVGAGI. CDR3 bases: TGTGCCAGCAGATCCCGACAGGGCAATGAGCAGTTCTTC. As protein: CASRSRQGNEQFF.